This T cell receptor beta chain appears in the sequencing data of a study of T cells in Graves' hyperthyroidism and ophthalmopathy. Patients affected by ophthalmopathy presented a Clinical Activity Score of at least 3, a NOSPECS grade of at least 4, and disease duration below 3 months. The authors took PBMCs from 8 to 10 ml fresh peripheral blood. On this clonotype: Its antigen is not known. This may come from a read error, since a much larger clone is one base off.

Germline-derived CDR1 and CDR2 are MDHEN and SYDVKM. The CDR3 is 16 residues long. J lost 7 bases, V lost 4 bases, and 12 bases had no gene match. Amplified TCR beta CDR3 regions came from RNA transcripts. A set of HTBI primers served as the primers for a first-round RT-PCR of the TCR CDR3. TCRdb re-derived calls from the multiplex PCR reads in MiXCR, one entry per CDR3 protein. The sample lists almost 500,000 distinct CDR3 sequences; less than 25% were seen once. Whole-study findings and limits: Peripheral blood also featured most of the thyroid clonotypes expanded above 0.001. Classification by a 13 V-J model distinguished ophthalmopathy from stable hyperthyroidism.

The sequence derives from a woman in her 70s with Graves' ophthalmopathy. V gene TRBV28 combines with J gene TRBJ2-7, with 11 bases fitting TRBD2. The sequencing input was blood. The CDR3 here is CASSYSVGLAAYEQYF. DNA for the CDR3: TGTGCCAGCAGTTACTCAGTGGGACTAGCGGCTTATGAGCAGTACTTC.